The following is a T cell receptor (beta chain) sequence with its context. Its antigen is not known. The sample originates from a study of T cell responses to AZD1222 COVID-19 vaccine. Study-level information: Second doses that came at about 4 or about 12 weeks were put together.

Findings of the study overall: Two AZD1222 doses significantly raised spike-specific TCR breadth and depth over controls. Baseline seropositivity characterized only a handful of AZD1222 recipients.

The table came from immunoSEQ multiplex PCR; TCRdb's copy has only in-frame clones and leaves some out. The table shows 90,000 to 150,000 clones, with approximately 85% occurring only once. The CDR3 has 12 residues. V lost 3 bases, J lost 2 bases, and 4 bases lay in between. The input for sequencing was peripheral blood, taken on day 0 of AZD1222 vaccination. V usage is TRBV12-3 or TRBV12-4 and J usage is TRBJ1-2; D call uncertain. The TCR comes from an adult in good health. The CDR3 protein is CASSFTNYGYTF. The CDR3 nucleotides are TGTGCCAGCAGTTTTACAAACTATGGCTACACCTTC.